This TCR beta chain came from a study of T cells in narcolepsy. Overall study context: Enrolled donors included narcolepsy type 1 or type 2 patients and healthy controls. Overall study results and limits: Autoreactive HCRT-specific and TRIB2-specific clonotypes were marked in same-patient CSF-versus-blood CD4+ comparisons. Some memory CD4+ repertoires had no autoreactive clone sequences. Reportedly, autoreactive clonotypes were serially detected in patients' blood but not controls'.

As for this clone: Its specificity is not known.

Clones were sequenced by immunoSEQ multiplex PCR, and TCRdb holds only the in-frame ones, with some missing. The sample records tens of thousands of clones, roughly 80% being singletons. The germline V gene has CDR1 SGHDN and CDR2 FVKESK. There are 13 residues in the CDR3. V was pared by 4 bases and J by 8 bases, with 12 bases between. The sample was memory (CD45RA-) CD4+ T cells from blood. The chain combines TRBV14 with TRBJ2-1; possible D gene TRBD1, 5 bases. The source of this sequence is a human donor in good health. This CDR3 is CASSLLRADEQFF. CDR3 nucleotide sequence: TGTGCCAGCAGCCTTCTCAGGGCGGATGAGCAGTTCTTC. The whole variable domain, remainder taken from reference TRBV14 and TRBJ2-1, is EAGVTQFPSHSVIEKGQTVTLRCDPISGHDNLYWYRRVMGKEIKFLLHFVKESKQDESGMPNNRFLAERTGGTYSTLKVQPAELEDSGVYFCASSLLRADEQFFGPGTRLTVL.